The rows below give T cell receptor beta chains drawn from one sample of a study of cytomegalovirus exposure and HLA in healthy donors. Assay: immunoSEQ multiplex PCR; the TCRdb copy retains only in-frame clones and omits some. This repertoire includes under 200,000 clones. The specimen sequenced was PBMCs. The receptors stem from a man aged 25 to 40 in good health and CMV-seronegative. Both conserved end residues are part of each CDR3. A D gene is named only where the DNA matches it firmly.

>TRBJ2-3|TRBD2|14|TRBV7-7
TGTGCCAGCAGCAAACTAGCGTGGACAGATACGCAGTATTTT
CASSKLAWTDTQYF
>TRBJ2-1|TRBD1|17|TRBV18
TGTGCCAGCTCACGTCCCGGGACAGGGAAGTCCTACAATGAGCAGTTCTTC
CASSRPGTGKSYNEQFF
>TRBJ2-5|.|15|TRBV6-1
TGTGCCAGCAGCCCAGGGGCGCAGGCCGGGCGGGAGCAGTACTTC
CASSPGAQAGREQYF
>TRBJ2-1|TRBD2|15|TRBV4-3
TGCGCCAGCAGCCGAGCGGGAGGGACCTACAATGAGCAGTTCTTC
CASSRAGGTYNEQFF
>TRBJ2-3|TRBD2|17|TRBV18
TGTGCCAGCTCACCAATGAGCCGGGAGGGGAGCACAGATACGCAGTATTTT
CASSPMSREGSTDTQYF
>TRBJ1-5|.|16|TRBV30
TGTGCCTGGAGTGGAGGGGGGGGAAGTAGCAATCAGCCCCAGCATTTT
CAWSGGGGSSNQPQHF
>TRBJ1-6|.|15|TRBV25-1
TGTGCCAGCAGTGAATCCGGGACTCCCACTTCACCCCTCCACTTT
CASSESGTPTSPLHF
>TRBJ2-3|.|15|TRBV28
TGTGCCAGCAGTTTTTGGGACACAGACGTTGTTGGGGCCTATTTT
CASSFWDTDVVGAYF
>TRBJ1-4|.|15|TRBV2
TGTGCCAGCAGTGAAATGGGGAGCTGGGATGAAAAACTGTTTTTT
CASSEMGSWDEKLFF
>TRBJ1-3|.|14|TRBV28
TGTGCCAGCAGTTTATTCCCAGGGAGGAACACCATATATTTT
CASSLFPGRNTIYF
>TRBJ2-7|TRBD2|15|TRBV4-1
TGCGCCAGCAGCCACCCGGGACTAGTATCTTACGAGCAGTACTTC
CASSHPGLVSYEQYF
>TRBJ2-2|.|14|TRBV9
TGTGCCAGCAGCGTAGCTACCGGGACCGGGGAGCTGTTTTTT
CASSVATGTGELFF
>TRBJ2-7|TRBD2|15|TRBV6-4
TGTGCCAGCAGTGACGAGGCGGGAGAGGCCTACGAGCAGTACTTC
CASSDEAGEAYEQYF
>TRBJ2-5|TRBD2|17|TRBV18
TGTGCCAGCTCACCACTTTCGACTAGCGGGAGCCAAGAGACCCAGTACTTC
CASSPLSTSGSQETQYF
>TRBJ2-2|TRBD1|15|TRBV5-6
TGTGCCAGCAGCCCGACAGGGGGCTTAACCGGGGAGCTGTTTTTT
CASSPTGGLTGELFF
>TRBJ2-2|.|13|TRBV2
TGTGCCAGCAGAAGAGATAACACCGGGGAGCTGTTTTTT
CASRRDNTGELFF
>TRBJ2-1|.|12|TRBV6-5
TGTGCCTCCGAGGGAACCTACAATGAGCAGTTCTTC
CASEGTYNEQFF
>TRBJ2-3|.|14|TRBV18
TGTGCCAGCTCACCCACTGCTAGCACAGATACGCAGTATTTT
CASSPTASTDTQYF
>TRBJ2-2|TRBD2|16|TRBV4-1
TGCGCCAGCAGCCCGGGGGGGGCTTCGAACACCGGGGAGCTGTTTTTT
CASSPGGASNTGELFF
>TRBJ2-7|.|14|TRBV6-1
TGTGCCAGCAACACGGGGACAACGACCTACGAGCAGTACTTC
CASNTGTTTYEQYF
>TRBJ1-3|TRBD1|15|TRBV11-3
TGTGCCAGCAGCTTGGGACAGGGTTCTGGAAACACCATATATTTT
CASSLGQGSGNTIYF
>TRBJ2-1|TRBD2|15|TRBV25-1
TGTGCCAGCAGTGGGCGACTAGCGGGGTACAATGAGCAGTTCTTC
CASSGRLAGYNEQFF
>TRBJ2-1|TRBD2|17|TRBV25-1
TGTGCCAGCAGTGAGGCAGGACTAGCGGGAGGGTACAATGAGCAGTTCTTC
CASSEAGLAGGYNEQFF
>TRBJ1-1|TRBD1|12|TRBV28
TGTGCCAGCCAGACAGGGGTGGCAGAAGCTTTCTTT
CASQTGVAEAFF
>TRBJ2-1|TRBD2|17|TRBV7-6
TGTGCCAGCACCCCAATTAGCGGGAGGAGCTCCTACAATGAGCAGTTCTTC
CASTPISGRSSYNEQFF
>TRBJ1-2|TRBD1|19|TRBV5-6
TGTGCCAGCAGCCTTCGACCGGGACAGGGGATAATGCAACGGAGTGGCTACACCTTC
CASSLRPGQGIMQRSGYTF
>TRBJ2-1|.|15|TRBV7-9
TGTGCCAGCACCTCCGGGTCGAGCTCCTACAATGAGCAGTTCTTC
CASTSGSSSYNEQFF
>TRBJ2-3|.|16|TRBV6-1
TGTGCCAGCAGTGAAGCCCCCGGGAGTGGGGCAGATACGCAGTATTTT
CASSEAPGSGADTQYF
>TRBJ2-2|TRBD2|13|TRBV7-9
TGTGCCAGCAGCCGGGAGGTCACCGGGGAGCTGTTTTTT
CASSREVTGELFF
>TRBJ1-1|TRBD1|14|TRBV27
TGTGCCAGCAGTCAAAGACAGGGACGGACTGAAGCTTTCTTT
CASSQRQGRTEAFF
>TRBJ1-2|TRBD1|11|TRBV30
TGTGCCTGGGACAGGGACTATGGCTACACCTTC
CAWDRDYGYTF
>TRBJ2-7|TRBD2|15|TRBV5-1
TGCGCCAGCAGCACGGGACTAGCGGGCGGATACGAGCAGTACTTC
CASSTGLAGGYEQYF
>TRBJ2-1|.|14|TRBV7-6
TGTGCCAGCAGCTATCAGGACAGAAACAATGAGCAGTTCTTC
CASSYQDRNNEQFF